This T cell receptor (beta chain) was captured in a study of CD8+CD57+ T cells in acquired aplastic anemia. The use of genomic DNA as template underpinned the TCR beta VDJ and CDR3 profiling. TCRdb itself ran the reads through MiXCR, one entry per CDR3 protein. The data contain some 64,000 distinct CDR3 sequences, about 54% of them singletons. There are many counts of this clonotype. The CDR3 length is 14 residues. From germline, CDR1 is SGHKS and CDR2 YYEKEE (reference sequence). V was trimmed by 0 bases and J by 8 bases, leaving 14 bases between them. This TCR derives from a human donor in good health, serving as a control. The chain carries TRBV5-5 and TRBJ1-2; D is undetermined. The sample was sorted CD4+, CD8+, or CD8+CD57+ T cells (not recorded which) from PBMCs. CDR3 bases: TGTGCCAGCAGCTTGGTCGCAGGAGTAGGAGGCTACACCTTC. Protein sequence: CASSLVAGVGGYTF.